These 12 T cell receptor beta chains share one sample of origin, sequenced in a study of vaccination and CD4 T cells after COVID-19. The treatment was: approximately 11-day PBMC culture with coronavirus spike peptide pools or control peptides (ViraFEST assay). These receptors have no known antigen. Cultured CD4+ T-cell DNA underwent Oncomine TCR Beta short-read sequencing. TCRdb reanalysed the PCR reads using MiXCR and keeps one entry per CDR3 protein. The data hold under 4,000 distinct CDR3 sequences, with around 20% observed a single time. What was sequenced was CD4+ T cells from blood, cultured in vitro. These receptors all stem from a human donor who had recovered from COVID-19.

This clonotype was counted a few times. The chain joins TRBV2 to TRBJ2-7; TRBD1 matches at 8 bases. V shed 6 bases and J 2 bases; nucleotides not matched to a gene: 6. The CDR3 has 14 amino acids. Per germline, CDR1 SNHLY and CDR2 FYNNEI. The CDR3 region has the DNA TGTGCCAGCAGCACGCGACAGGGGCCCTACGAGCAGTACTTC. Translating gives CASSTRQGPYEQYF. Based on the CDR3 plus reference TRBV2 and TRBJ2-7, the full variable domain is EPEVTQTPSHQVTQMGQEVILRCVPISNHLYFYWYRQILGQKVEFLVSFYNNEISEKSEIFDDQFSVERPDGSNFTLKIRSTKLEDSAMYFCASSTRQGPYEQYFGPGTRLTVT.

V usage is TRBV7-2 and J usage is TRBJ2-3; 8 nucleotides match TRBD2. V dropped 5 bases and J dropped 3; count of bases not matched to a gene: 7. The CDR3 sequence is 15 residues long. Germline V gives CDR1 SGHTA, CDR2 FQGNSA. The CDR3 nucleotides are TGTGCCAGCAGCCTCCAGCGGGGGAGGACAGATACGCAGTATTTT. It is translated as CASSLQRGRTDTQYF.

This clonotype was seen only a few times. CDR3 bases: TGTGCCACCAGTGATACCCGGGAGGGAGGGGACACCGGGGAGCTGTTTTTT. Its translation is CATSDTREGGDTGELFF. The chain has TRBV24-1 and TRBJ2-2, with 8 bases that match TRBD2. There are 17 residues in the CDR3. The junction had 8 bases not matched to a gene; V was cut back by 3 bases and J by 3 bases. CDR1 and CDR2 (germline): KGHDR, SFDVKD.

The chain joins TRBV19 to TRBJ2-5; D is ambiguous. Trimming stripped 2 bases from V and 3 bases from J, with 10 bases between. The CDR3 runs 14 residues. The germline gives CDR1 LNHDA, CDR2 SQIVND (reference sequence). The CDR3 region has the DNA TGTGCCAGTAGTATAACTCCTTTTGAAGAGACCCAGTACTTC. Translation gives CASSITPFEETQYF.

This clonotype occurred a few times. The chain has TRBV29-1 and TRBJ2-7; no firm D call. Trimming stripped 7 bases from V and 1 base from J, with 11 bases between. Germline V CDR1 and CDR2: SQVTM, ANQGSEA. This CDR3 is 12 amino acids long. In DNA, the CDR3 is TGCAGCGCCACGAAGGAATCCTACGAGCAGTACTTC. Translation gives CSATKESYEQYF.

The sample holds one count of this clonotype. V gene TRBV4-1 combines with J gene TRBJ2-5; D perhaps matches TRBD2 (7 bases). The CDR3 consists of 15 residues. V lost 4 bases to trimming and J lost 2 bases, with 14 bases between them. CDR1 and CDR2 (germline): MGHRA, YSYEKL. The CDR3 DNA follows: TGCGCCAGCAGCCGCCGCGAGGGGGGGCAAGAGACCCAGTACTTC. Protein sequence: CASSRREGGQETQYF.

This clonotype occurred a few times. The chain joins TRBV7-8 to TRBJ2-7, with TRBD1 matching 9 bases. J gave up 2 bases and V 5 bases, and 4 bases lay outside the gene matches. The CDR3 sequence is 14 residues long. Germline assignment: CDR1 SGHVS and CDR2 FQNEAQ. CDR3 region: CASSPGQGTYEQYF. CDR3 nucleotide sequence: TGTGCCAGCAGCCCCGGACAGGGGACCTACGAGCAGTACTTC.

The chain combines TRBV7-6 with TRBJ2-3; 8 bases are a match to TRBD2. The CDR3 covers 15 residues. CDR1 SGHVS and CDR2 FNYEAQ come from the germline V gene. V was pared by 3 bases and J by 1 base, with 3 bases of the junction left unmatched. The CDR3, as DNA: TGTGCCAGCAGCTTCGGGGGGGTCGGCACAGATACGCAGTATTTT. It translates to CASSFGGVGTDTQYF. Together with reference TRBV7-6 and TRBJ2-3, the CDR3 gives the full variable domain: GAGVSQSPRYKVTKRGQDVALRCDPISGHVSLYWYRQALGQGPEFLTYFNYEAQQDKSGLPNDRFSAERPEGSISTLTIQRTEQRDSAMYRCASSFGGVGTDTQYFGPGTRLTVL.

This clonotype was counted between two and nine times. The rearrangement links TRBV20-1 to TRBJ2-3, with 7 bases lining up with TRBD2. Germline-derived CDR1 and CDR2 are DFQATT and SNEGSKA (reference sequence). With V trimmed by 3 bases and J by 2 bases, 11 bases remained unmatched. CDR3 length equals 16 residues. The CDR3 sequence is CSARPHWEGITDTQYF. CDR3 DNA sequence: TGCAGTGCTAGGCCCCACTGGGAGGGAATCACAGATACGCAGTATTTT.

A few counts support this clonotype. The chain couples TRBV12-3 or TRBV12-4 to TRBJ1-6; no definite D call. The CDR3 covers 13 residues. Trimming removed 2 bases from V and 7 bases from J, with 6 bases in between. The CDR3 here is CASSLKANSPLHF. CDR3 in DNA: TGTGCCAGCAGTTTAAAGGCCAATTCACCCCTCCACTTT.

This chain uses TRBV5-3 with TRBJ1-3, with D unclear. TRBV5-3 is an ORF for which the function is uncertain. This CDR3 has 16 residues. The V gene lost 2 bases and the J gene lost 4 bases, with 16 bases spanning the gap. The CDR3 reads CARSLSGVEGGNTIYF. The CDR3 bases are TGTGCCAGAAGCTTATCTGGGGTAGAAGGAGGAAACACCATATATTTT.

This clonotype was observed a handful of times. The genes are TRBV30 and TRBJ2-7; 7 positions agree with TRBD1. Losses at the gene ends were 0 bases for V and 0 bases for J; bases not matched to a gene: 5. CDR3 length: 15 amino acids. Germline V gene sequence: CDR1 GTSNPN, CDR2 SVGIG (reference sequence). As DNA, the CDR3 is TGTGCCTGGAGTGTAGCAGGGGGTGCCTCCTACGAGCAGTACTTC. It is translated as CAWSVAGGASYEQYF.